The clone carrying this T cell receptor beta chain was detected only once. Assay used: immunoSEQ multiplex PCR; TCRdb lists only in-frame clones, some missing. The table includes around 190,000 clones, approximately 75% detected once. This specimen comes from a study of blood T cell repertoires in COVID-19. Overall study context: The samples span acute and convalescent COVID-19 from the United States, Italy and Spain. PBMCs, B-cell-depleted T cells, or T cells were the source of the cDNA or gDNA that made up the material.

The junction had 4 bases not matched to a gene; V was cut back by 5 bases and J by 0 bases. The CDR3 runs to 14 residues. Looked up from germline, CDR1 is LGHDT and CDR2 is YNNKEL (reference sequence). Across under 25 US areas, participants ranged in age from about 18 to 100 years. Self-reported history from a screening survey and questionnaire set each donor's cohort. Specimen: PBMCs or T cells enriched from blood (not recorded which). The clonotype comes from a man aged 35 to 55 who had recovered from COVID-19. The V call is TRBV3-1 (or the pseudogene TRBV3-2), the J call TRBJ2-7; 7 nucleotides match TRBD1. The CDR3, as DNA: TGTGCCAGCAGCGGGACAGTGAGCTCCTACGAGCAGTACTTC. It encodes CASSGTVSSYEQYF.